A single sample gave rise to the 26 T cell receptor beta chains below, sequenced in a study of cytomegalovirus exposure and HLA in healthy donors. Repertoires were generated with immunoSEQ multiplex PCR, while TCRdb's copy carries only in-frame clones and drops some. The sample holds about 180,000 clones, 80% to 90% seen once. The sample taken for sequencing was PBMCs. The receptors were sampled from a woman younger than 45 in good health and CMV-seronegative.

The rearrangement joins TRBV6-5 to TRBJ2-7; TRBD2 aligns across 7 bases. This CDR3 region has 13 residues. The V gene's germline CDR1 is MNHEY and CDR2 SVGAGI. The V segment lost 6 bases and the J segment 13 bases; nucleotides outside the gene matches: 15. The CDR3 loop is CASRTGLAATLYF. The DNA for the CDR3 is TGTGCCAGCAGGACGGGGCTAGCGGCTACGTTATACTTC.

This clone was seen just once. The V call is TRBV6-6, the J call TRBJ2-7, with D tentatively TRBD1 (6 bases). V lost 7 bases to trimming and J lost 4 bases, with 23 bases between them. CDR3 size: 16 residues. Per germline, CDR1 MNHNY and CDR2 SVGAGI (reference sequence). The CDR3 bases are TGTGCCAGCACCCCAATGTTAAGGACAGAACTATACGAGCAGTACTTC. This translates into CASTPMLRTELYEQYF.

V usage is TRBV5-5 and J usage is TRBJ2-2, with TRBD1 matching 7 bases. Germline CDR1 and CDR2: SGHKS and YYEKEE (reference sequence). CDR3 size: 13 residues. V shed 6 bases, J shed 6 bases, and the junction held 5 bases outside the gene matches. The CDR3, as DNA: TGTGCCAGCAAAGACAGGGTTCCCGGGGAGCTGTTTTTT. Protein sequence: CASKDRVPGELFF.

The V call is TRBV19, the J call TRBJ2-7, with D perhaps TRBD2 (6 bases). CDR1 LNHDA and CDR2 SQIVND come from the germline V gene (reference sequence). Between the trimmed V and J ends, which lost 1 base and 6 bases, there was a span of 13 bases. This CDR3 is built from 14 residues. DNA of the CDR3: TGTGCCAGTAGTATAGCCCTCGGGGGAGGCGAGCAGTACTTC. Translating it yields CASSIALGGGEQYF.

This clone was recorded only once. The chain links TRBV6-5 to TRBJ2-3; 7 nucleotides align to TRBD1. From germline, CDR1 is MNHEY and CDR2 SVGAGI. The CDR3 runs 15 residues. Trimming cost V 2 bases and J 0 bases; bases outside gene matches: 2. CDR3 nucleotide sequence: TGTGCCAGCAGTTACAGGGGGCTGAGCACAGATACGCAGTATTTT. This gives the protein CASSYRGLSTDTQYF.

The chain links TRBV30 to TRBJ2-1; 9 nucleotides align to TRBD1. Per germline, CDR1 GTSNPN and CDR2 SVGIG (reference sequence). The CDR3 spans 13 residues. V trimming: 0 bases; J trimming: 15 bases; junction bases outside the gene matches: 9. CDR3 region: CAWSVQRQGVGFF. The CDR3 bases are TGTGCCTGGAGTGTACAGAGACAGGGGGTAGGGTTCTTC.

The rearrangement joins TRBV18 to TRBJ2-4; a weak D match, TRBD2 (7 bases). Looked up from germline, CDR1 is KGHSH and CDR2 is LQKENI. This CDR3 is built from 14 residues. V was trimmed by 5 bases and J by 3 bases, leaving 11 bases between them. DNA for the CDR3: TGTGCCAGCTCAGCAGGGGAGGGCAAAAACATTCAGTACTTC. It codes for CASSAGEGKNIQYF.

The rearrangement uses TRBV5-6 and TRBJ2-1, with 9 nucleotides matching TRBD1. With V trimmed by 1 base and J by 6 bases, 5 bases remained unmatched. CDR1 is SGHDT and CDR2 is YYEEEE in the germline V gene. The CDR3 runs to 15 residues. CDR3 residues: CASSLFETGGNEQFF. CDR3 nucleotide sequence: TGTGCCAGCAGCTTGTTTGAGACAGGGGGCAATGAGCAGTTCTTC.

The rearrangement uses TRBV5-1 and TRBJ2-2; TRBD2 matches at 9 bases. J was trimmed by 2 bases and V by 3 bases; bases with no gene match: 5. This CDR3 has 16 residues. CDR1 and CDR2 from the germline V gene are SGHRS and YFSETQ. CDR3 protein: CASSSVAGANTGELFF. The CDR3 DNA sequence: TGCGCCAGCAGCTCGGTAGCGGGGGCCAACACCGGGGAGCTGTTTTTT.

This clone appeared a single time. This chain joins TRBV27 and TRBJ2-7; 8 positions agree with TRBD1. This CDR3 is built from 16 residues. The J segment lost 4 bases and the V segment lost 0 bases, leaving 8 bases of the junction unmatched. CDR1 and CDR2 (germline): MNHEY, SMNVEV (reference sequence). The CDR3 DNA reads as TGTGCCAGCAGTTTATCGTTCTGGACAGGGTCTTACGAGCAGTACTTC. Translated, it gives CASSLSFWTGSYEQYF.

The V gene is TRBV7-2, the J gene TRBJ1-4; D might be TRBD1 (5 bases). V lost 2 bases, J lost 9 bases, and 10 bases lay in between. The CDR3 spans 13 residues. Germline V gene sequence: CDR1 SGHTA, CDR2 FQGNSA. The CDR3 DNA reads as TGTGCCAGCAGCTTATCTCCAGGGAAAAAACTGTTTTTT. This gives the protein CASSLSPGKKLFF.

This chain joins TRBV9 and TRBJ2-3; tentatively, D is TRBD1 (5 bases). The CDR3 is 14 amino acids. V was cut by 2 bases and J by 5 bases, with 12 bases left in between. Germline V CDR1 and CDR2: SGDLS, YYNGEE. In DNA, the CDR3 is TGTGCCAGCAGCGTTCTACAGGTTGGAGATACGCAGTATTTT. Translating gives CASSVLQVGDTQYF.

This chain uses TRBV14 with TRBJ2-1; no clear D. CDR3 length equals 14 residues. Trimming removed 1 base from V and 5 bases from J, with 9 bases in between. Germline loops: CDR1 SGHDN, CDR2 FVKESK. CDR3 residues: CASSQGVRDNEQFF. In nucleotides, the CDR3 is TGTGCCAGCAGCCAAGGGGTTCGGGACAATGAGCAGTTCTTC.

V usage is TRBV11-3 and J usage is TRBJ2-7; no definite D call. The CDR3 length is 13 residues. V lost 1 base and J lost 2, with 6 bases in between. Looked up from germline, CDR1 is SGHNT and CDR2 is YENEEA. CDR3 loop: CASSLGETYEQYF. The CDR3, as DNA: TGTGCCAGCAGCTTAGGAGAGACCTACGAGCAGTACTTC.

CDR3 in DNA: TGTGCCAGCAGCTTAGCGAGGCCGGGGTTTGCTCAGCCCCAGCATTTT. Its translation is CASSLARPGFAQPQHF. The genes are TRBV7-2 and TRBJ1-5; D ambiguous. Trimming left V 0 bases short and J 6 bases short, with 15 bases between. The CDR3 runs to 16 residues. Germline V gives CDR1 SGHTA, CDR2 FQGNSA.

The chain recombines TRBV6-1 with TRBJ1-5; possible D gene TRBD1, 5 bases. Germline V gene data show CDR1 as MNHNS and CDR2 as SASEGT. The length of the CDR3 is 15 residues. The ends were cut back, 2 bases at V and 2 bases at J, with 10 bases in the middle. The CDR3 loop reads CASSERGGGNQPQHF. In DNA form, the CDR3 reads TGTGCCAGCAGTGAAAGGGGTGGTGGCAATCAGCCCCAGCATTTT.

This rearrangement joins TRBV10-3 to TRBJ2-7, with TRBD1 matching over 9 bases. Germline CDR1 reads ENHRY; CDR2 reads SYGVKD. This CDR3 contains 13 residues. Unmatched junction bases numbered 9, after V lost 3 bases and J lost 12 bases. The CDR3 is CAISDYRDREGYF. In nucleotides, the CDR3 is TGTGCCATCAGTGACTATCGGGACAGGGAGGGGTACTTC.

This clone appeared a single time. V usage is TRBV9 and J usage is TRBJ2-7; a possible D gene is TRBD1 (6 bases). CDR3 length: 14 residues. Per germline, CDR1 SGDLS and CDR2 YYNGEE. V lost 3 bases and J 0 bases, leaving 10 bases between the germline ends. DNA for the CDR3: TGTGCCAGCAGCGAAAGGGGGTACTCCTACGAGCAGTACTTC. Translating it yields CASSERGYSYEQYF.

This chain joins TRBV27 and TRBJ2-7, with 12 bases aligning to TRBD2. V lost 4 bases, J lost 3 bases, and 7 bases stayed unmatched. The germline V gene has CDR1 MNHEY and CDR2 SMNVEV (reference sequence). The CDR3 extends over 16 amino acids. The CDR3, as DNA: TGTGCCAGCAGTTCCTCCGGGACTAGCGGGTTCTACGAGCAGTACTTC. Translating gives CASSSSGTSGFYEQYF.

This clone has only a few counts. This sequence joins TRBV5-6 and TRBJ1-5, with D possibly TRBD1 on 6 matching bases. CDR3 length: 13 amino acids. Trimming pared 2 bases from V and 7 bases from J, leaving 10 bases between. The germline CDR1 and CDR2 sequences are SGHDT and YYEEEE. Here the CDR3 reads CASSLWTEQPQHF. CDR3 in DNA: TGTGCCAGCAGCTTATGGACAGAACAGCCCCAGCATTTT.

The rearrangement uses TRBV2 and TRBJ1-4; TRBD1 matches at 10 bases. V shed 5 bases, J shed 5 bases, and the junction held 2 bases outside the gene matches. The length of the CDR3 is 14 residues. Germline loops: CDR1 SNHLY, CDR2 FYNNEI. The CDR3 is CASSTDRGNEKLFF. DNA of the CDR3: TGTGCCAGCAGTACGGACAGGGGGAATGAAAAACTGTTTTTT.

V usage is TRBV7-9 and J usage is TRBJ2-5, with D unclear. CDR1 and CDR2 (germline): SEHNR, FQNEAQ (reference sequence). The V and J ends lost 3 bases and 1 base respectively, with 12 bases between them. This CDR3 has 15 residues. As DNA, the CDR3 is TGTGCCAGCAGCTTCACCGCAAACGGCCAAGAGACCCAGTACTTC. Translation gives CASSFTANGQETQYF.

This chain connects TRBV6-1 to TRBJ1-5; TRBD1 agrees at 8 bases. Germline V lookup: CDR1 MNHNS, CDR2 SASEGT. The CDR3 is made up of 15 amino acids. V trimming: 2 bases; J trimming: 6 bases; junction bases outside the gene matches: 6. The DNA of the CDR3 is TGTGCCAGCAGTGAATTCGGGACAGGCTTTCAGCCCCAGCATTTT. Translating it yields CASSEFGTGFQPQHF.

The V gene is TRBV5-6, the J gene TRBJ2-5; perhaps TRBD2 as D (6 bases). Trimming shortened V by 6 bases and J by 7 bases, and 22 bases separated the two germline ends. This CDR3 comprises 15 residues. Per germline, CDR1 SGHDT and CDR2 YYEEEE. CDR3 amino acids: CASKNWGVLGGTQYF. As DNA, the CDR3 is TGTGCCAGCAAAAATTGGGGGGTGCTTGGAGGGACCCAGTACTTC.

The table lists this clone with a few counts. The chain has TRBV14 and TRBJ2-7, with D possibly matching TRBD1 (6 bases). V was shortened by 4 bases and J by 3 bases, with 13 bases between the two germline ends. This CDR3 region has 14 residues. Germline loops: CDR1 SGHDN, CDR2 FVKESK. The CDR3 here is CASSPQGFRYEQYF. CDR3 nucleotide sequence: TGTGCCAGCAGCCCACAGGGTTTTCGCTACGAGCAGTACTTC.

The chain is built from TRBV5-1 and TRBJ2-2, with D possibly TRBD1 on 6 matching bases. The CDR3 totals 15 residues. Between the trimmed V and J ends, which lost 1 base and 1 base, there was a span of 8 bases. Germline V gene data show CDR1 as SGHRS and CDR2 as YFSETQ. The DNA of the CDR3 is TGCGCCAGCAGCTTGACAGGGAAGAACACCGGGGAGCTGTTTTTT. Its translation is CASSLTGKNTGELFF.